Included here is one T cell receptor beta chain sequence, with context. Antigen specificity is unknown. Germline V CDR1 and CDR2: SGHRS, YFSETQ. The CDR3 totals 14 residues. Trimming at V came to 0 bases and at J to 4 bases, leaving 3 bases not matched to a gene. The entry originates in a study of cytomegalovirus exposure and HLA in healthy donors. For the study at large: Most genotyped donors, about 81% of 300 to 400, had Caucasian-associated genetic ancestry.

Study results and limitations: With further analysis later on, most CMV-associated TCR beta chains appeared HLA-restricted. A missense variant in DCLRE1C was later tied to TCR beta V- and J-gene trimming. In an earlier analysis, about 87% or about 30%: the productive usage of most TCR beta V segments.

Vbeta (60) and Jbeta (13) primers were used in the PCR. Assay: immunoSEQ multiplex PCR; the TCRdb copy retains only in-frame clones and omits some. The table lists about 140,000 clones, around 80% of them singletons. The receptor's source is a male donor in good health and CMV-seropositive. The sequencing sample was made of PBMCs. The chain has TRBV5-1 and TRBJ1-2, with 7 positions matching TRBD1. CDR3 nucleotides: TGCGCCAGCAGCTTGGAGGCAGGGGGCTATGGCTACACCTTC. Amino acid sequence: CASSLEAGGYGYTF.